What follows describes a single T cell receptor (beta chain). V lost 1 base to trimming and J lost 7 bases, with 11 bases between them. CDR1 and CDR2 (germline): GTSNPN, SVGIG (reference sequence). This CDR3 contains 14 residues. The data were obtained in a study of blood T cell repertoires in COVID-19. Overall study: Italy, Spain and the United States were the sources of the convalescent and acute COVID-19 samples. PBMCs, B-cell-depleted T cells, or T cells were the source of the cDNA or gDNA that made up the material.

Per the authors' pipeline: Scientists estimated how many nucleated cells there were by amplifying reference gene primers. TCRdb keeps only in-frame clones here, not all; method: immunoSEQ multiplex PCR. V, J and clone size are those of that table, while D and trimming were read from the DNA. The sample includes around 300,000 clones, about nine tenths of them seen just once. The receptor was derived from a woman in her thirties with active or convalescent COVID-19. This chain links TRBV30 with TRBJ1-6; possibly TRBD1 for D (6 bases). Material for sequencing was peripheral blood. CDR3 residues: CAWSEGHGNSPLHF. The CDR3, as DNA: TGTGCCTGGAGTGAGGGACACGGGAATTCACCCCTCCACTTT.